This T cell receptor beta chain was found in a study of blood T cell repertoires in COVID-19. TCRdb keeps only in-frame clones here, not all; method: immunoSEQ multiplex PCR. Of under 150,000 clones listed, 76% are singletons. The TCR sequence derives from a man in his 60s with acute or convalescent COVID-19. The sequencing input was peripheral blood.

The CDR3 DNA reads as TGTGCCAGCAGCCAAGAAGAGGAGGGGCCGGACACTGAAGCTTTCTTT. Amino acids: CASSQEEEGPDTEAFF. This chain joins TRBV3-1 (or the pseudogene TRBV3-2) and TRBJ1-1; D is possibly TRBD1 (5 bases). CDR3 size: 16 residues. The V end lost 0 bases, the J end lost 3 bases, and 14 bases lay between the germline ends. Looked up from germline, CDR1 is LGHDT and CDR2 is YNNKEL (reference sequence).